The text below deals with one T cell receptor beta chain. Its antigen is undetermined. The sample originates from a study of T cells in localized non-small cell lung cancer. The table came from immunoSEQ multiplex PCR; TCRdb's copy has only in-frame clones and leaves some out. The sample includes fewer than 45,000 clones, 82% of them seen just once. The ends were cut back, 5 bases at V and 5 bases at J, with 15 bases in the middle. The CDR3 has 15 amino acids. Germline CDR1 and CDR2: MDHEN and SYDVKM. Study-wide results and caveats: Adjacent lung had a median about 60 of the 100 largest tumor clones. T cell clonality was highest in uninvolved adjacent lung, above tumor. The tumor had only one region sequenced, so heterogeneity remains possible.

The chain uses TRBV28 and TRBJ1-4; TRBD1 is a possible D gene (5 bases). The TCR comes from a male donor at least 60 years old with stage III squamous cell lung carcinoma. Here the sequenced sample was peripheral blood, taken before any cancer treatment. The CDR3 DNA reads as TGTGCCAGCAGTCCCTTGGGGGAGAGGAATGAAAAACTGTTTTTT. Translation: CASSPLGERNEKLFF.